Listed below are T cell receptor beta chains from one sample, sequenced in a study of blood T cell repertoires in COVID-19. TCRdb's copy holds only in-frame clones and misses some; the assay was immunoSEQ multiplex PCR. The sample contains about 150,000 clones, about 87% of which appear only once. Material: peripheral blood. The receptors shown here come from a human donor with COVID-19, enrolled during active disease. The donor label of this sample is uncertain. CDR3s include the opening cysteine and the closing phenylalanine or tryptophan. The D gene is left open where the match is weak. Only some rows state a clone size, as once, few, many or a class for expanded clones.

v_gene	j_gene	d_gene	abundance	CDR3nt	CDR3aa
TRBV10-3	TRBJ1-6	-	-	TGTGCCATCAGTGAGGGAGAGGCACCCCTCCACTTT	CAISEGEAPLHF
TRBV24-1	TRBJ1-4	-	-	TGTGCCACCAGTGATTCACAGTCAACTAATGAAAAACTGTTTTTT	CATSDSQSTNEKLFF
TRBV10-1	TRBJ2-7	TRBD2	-	TGCGCCAGCAGTGACCAGCGGGGTACCTACGAGCAGTACTTC	CASSDQRGTYEQYF
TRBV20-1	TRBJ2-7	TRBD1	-	TGCAGTGCTAGTAACTCCGGGACAGGGACCTACGAGCAGTACTTC	CSASNSGTGTYEQYF
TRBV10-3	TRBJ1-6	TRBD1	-	TGTGCCGCCACCACAGGGGTTAATTCACCCCTCCACTTT	CAATTGVNSPLHF
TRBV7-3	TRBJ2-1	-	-	TGTGCCAGCAGCTTATCTGGCGGGTCCAATGAGCAGTTCTTC	CASSLSGGSNEQFF
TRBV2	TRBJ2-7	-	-	TGTGCCAGCAGTGAAGGATCCCCCATCAGGCACGAGCAGTACTTC	CASSEGSPIRHEQYF
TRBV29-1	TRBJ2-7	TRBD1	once	TGCAGCGCCCTCCGGGACAGGGGCTACGAGCAGTACTTC	CSALRDRGYEQYF
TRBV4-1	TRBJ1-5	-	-	TGCGCCAGCAGCCCAGGTGACAATCAGCCCCAGCATTTT	CASSPGDNQPQHF
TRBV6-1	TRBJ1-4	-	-	TGTGCCAGCAGTGAACTATGGGGCATTAATGAAAAACTGTTTTTT	CASSELWGINEKLFF
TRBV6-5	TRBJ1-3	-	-	TGTGCCAGCATCTTAGACAGGAATGGAAACACCATATATTTT	CASILDRNGNTIYF
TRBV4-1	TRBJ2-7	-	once	TGCGCCAGCAGCCATCCTTCCGGTTCCTACGAGCAGTACTTC	CASSHPSGSYEQYF
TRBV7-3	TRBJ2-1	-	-	TGTGCCAGCAGCTTAAGTGGTCAGGGTAGCTATGAGCAGTTCTTC	CASSLSGQGSYEQFF
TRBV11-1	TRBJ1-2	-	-	TGTGCCAGCAGCTTAGCGCGAGGGAGAGTGGGCTACACCTTC	CASSLARGRVGYTF
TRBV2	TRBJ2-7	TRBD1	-	TGTGCCAGCAGTGCCGGGACAGGCTACGAGCAGTACTTC	CASSAGTGYEQYF
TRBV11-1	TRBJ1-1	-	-	TGTGCCAGCAGCTTAGAGGTCAGGGCTGAAGCTTTCTTT	CASSLEVRAEAFF
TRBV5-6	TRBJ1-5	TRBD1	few	TGTGCCAGCAGAAAGAGGGGGCTCGGCAATCAGCCCCAGCATTTT	CASRKRGLGNQPQHF
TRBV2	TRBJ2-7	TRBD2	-	TGTGCCAGCAGTCGACTAGCGGGCTTTTCTTACGAGCAGTACTTC	CASSRLAGFSYEQYF
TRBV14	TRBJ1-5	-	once	TGTGCCAGCAGCCAAGATCTGCAGAAGAGCAATCAGCCCCAGCATTTT	CASSQDLQKSNQPQHF
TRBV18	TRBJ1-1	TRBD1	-	TGTGCCAGCTCATCTGGACAGGTTTACACTGAAGCTTTCTTT	CASSSGQVYTEAFF
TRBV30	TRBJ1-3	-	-	TGTGCCTGGAGTGCGGGCTCTGGAAACACCATATATTTT	CAWSAGSGNTIYF
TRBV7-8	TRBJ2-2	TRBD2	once	TGTGCCAGCACCACTCGTCGGAGGCTAGCGGGAGGGAACACCGGGGAGCTGTTTTTT	CASTTRRRLAGGNTGELFF